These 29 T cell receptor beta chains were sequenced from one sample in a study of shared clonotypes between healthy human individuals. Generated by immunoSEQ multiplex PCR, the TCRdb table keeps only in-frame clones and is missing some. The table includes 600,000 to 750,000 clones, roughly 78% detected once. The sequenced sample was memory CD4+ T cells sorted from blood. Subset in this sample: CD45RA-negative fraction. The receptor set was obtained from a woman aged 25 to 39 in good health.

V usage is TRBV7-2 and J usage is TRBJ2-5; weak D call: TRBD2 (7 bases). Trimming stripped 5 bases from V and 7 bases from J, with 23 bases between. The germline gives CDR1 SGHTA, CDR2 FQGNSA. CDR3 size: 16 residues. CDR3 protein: CASSPLGGGARGTQYF. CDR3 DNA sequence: TGTGCCAGCAGCCCCCTAGGGGGAGGGGCGCGGGGGACCCAGTACTTC.

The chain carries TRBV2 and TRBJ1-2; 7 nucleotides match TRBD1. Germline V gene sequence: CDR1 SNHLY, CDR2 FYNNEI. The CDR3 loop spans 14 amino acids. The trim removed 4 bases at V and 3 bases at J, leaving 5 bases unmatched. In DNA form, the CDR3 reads TGTGCCAGCAGTGCCCGACAGGGTTACTATGGCTACACCTTC. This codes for CASSARQGYYGYTF.

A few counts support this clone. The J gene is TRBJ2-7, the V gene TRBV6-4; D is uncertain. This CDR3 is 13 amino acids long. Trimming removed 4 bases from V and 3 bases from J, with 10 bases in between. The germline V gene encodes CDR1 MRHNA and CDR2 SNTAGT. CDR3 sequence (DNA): TGTGCCAGCAGTGGACGGATGGTCTACGAGCAGTACTTC. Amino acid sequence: CASSGRMVYEQYF.

CDR3 region: CAWDRNYNEQFF. The CDR3 nucleotides read TGTGCCTGGGACAGAAATTACAATGAGCAGTTCTTC. The chain uses TRBV30 and TRBJ2-1, with D possibly matching TRBD1 (5 bases). The germline V and J ends were trimmed by 5 bases and 4 bases, with 9 bases remaining between them. CDR1 is GTSNPN, CDR2 SVGIG, per germline (reference sequence). This CDR3 comprises 12 residues. Together with reference TRBV30 and TRBJ2-1, the CDR3 gives the full variable domain: SQTIHQWPATLVQPVGSPLSLECTVEGTSNPNLYWYRQAAGRGLQLLFYSVGIGQISSEVPQNLSASRPQDRQFILSSKKLLLSDSGFYLCAWDRNYNEQFFGPGTRLTVL.

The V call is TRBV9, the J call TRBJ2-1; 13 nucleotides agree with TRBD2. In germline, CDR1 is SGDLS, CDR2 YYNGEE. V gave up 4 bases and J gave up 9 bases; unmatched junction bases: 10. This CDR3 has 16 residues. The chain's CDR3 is CASSLTGTSGISEQFF. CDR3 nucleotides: TGTGCCAGCAGCCTAACAGGGACTAGCGGGATAAGTGAGCAGTTCTTC.

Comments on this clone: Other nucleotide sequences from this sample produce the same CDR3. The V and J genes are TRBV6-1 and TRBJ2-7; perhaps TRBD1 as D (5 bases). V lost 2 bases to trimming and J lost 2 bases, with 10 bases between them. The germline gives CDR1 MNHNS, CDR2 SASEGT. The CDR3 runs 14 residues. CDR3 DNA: TGTGCCAGCAGTGAACCCAGGGCCCCCTACGAGCAGTACTTC. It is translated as CASSEPRAPYEQYF.

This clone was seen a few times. The CDR3 reads CASSPPMTLFEQFF. In nucleotides, the CDR3 is TGTGCCAGCTCACCACCGATGACACTCTTTGAGCAGTTCTTC. The rearrangement links TRBV18 to TRBJ2-1; D unresolved. This CDR3 contains 14 residues. Between the trimmed V and J ends, which lost 0 bases and 9 bases, there was a span of 12 bases. Germline V gene sequence: CDR1 KGHSH, CDR2 LQKENI.

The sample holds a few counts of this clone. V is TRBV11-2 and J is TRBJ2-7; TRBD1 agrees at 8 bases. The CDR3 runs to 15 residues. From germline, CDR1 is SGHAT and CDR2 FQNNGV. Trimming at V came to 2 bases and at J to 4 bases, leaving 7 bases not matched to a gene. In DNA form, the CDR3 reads TGTGCCAGCAGCTTAATGGCAGGGGGCAAGTACGAGCAGTACTTC. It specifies CASSLMAGGKYEQYF.

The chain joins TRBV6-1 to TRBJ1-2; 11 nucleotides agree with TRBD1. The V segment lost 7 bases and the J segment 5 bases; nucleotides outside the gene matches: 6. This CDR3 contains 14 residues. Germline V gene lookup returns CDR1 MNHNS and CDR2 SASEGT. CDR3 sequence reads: CASTADRGLYGYTF. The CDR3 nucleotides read TGTGCCAGCACTGCGGACAGGGGGCTTTATGGCTACACCTTC.

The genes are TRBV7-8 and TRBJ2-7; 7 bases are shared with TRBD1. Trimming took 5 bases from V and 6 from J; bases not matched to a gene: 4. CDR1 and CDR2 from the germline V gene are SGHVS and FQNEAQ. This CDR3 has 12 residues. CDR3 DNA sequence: TGTGCCAGCAGCCTGACAGGGCGCGAGCAGTACTTC. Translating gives CASSLTGREQYF.

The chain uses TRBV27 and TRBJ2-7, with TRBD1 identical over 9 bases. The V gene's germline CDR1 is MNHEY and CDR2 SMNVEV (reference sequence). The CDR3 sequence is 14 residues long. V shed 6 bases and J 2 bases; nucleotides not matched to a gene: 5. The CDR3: CASRDRGTPYEQYF. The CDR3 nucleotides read TGTGCCAGCAGGGACAGGGGAACCCCCTACGAGCAGTACTTC.

CDR3: CASSTGVSGQSTDTQYF. The CDR3, as DNA: TGCGCCAGCAGCACAGGGGTTAGCGGACAAAGCACAGATACGCAGTATTTT. This rearrangement joins TRBV5-1 to TRBJ2-3, with D maybe TRBD1 (7 bases). Trimming pared 4 bases from V and 0 bases from J, leaving 18 bases between. The CDR3 is made up of 17 amino acids. CDR1 and CDR2 from the germline V gene are SGHRS and YFSETQ.

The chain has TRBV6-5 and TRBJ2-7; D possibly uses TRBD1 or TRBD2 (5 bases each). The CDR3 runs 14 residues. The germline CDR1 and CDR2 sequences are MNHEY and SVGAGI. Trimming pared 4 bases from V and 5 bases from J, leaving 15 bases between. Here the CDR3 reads CASSSRRGRDEQYF. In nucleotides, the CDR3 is TGTGCCAGCAGTTCACGCCGGGGCCGAGACGAGCAGTACTTC.

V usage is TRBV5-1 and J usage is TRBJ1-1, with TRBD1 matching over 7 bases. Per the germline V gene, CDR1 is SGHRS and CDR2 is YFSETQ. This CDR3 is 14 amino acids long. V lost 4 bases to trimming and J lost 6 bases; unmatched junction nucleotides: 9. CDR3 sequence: CASSDDRDLPEAFF. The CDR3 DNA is TGCGCCAGCAGCGACGACAGGGATTTACCTGAAGCTTTCTTT.

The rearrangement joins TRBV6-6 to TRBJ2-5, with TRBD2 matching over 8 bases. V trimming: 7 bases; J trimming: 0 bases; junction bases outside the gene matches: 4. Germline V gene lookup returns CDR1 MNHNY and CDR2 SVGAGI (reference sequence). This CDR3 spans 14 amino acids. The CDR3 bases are TGTGCCAGCAAGGCGGGAGGATACCAAGAGACCCAGTACTTC. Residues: CASKAGGYQETQYF.

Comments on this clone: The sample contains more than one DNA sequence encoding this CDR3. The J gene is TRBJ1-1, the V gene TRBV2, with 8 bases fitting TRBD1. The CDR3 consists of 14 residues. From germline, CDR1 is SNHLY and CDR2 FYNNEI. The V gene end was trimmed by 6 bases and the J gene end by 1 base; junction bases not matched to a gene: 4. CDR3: CASSDDRGNTEAFF. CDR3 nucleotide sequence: TGTGCCAGCAGCGATGACAGGGGGAACACTGAAGCTTTCTTT.

The CDR3 nucleotides are TGTGCCAGCACCCCAACGGGACACCTTAATGAAAAACTGTTTTTT. The encoded protein is CASTPTGHLNEKLFF. The gene calls are TRBV2 and TRBJ1-4; tentatively, D is TRBD1 (6 bases). Germline loops: CDR1 SNHLY, CDR2 FYNNEI. The ends were cut back, 7 bases at V and 4 bases at J, with 16 bases in the middle. The CDR3 has 15 residues.

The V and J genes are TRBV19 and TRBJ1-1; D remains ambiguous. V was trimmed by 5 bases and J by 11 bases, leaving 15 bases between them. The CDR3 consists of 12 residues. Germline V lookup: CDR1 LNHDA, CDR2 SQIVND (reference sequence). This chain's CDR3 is CASSARREGAFF. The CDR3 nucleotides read TGTGCCAGTAGTGCTCGGCGCGAAGGGGCTTTCTTT.

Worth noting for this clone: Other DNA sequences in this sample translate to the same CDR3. CDR3 sequence (DNA): TGTGCCAGCAGCCCTCCAGAGAACACTGAAGCTTTCTTT. It yields the protein CASSPPENTEAFF. V and J are TRBV6-1 and TRBJ1-1; D remains ambiguous. In germline, CDR1 is MNHNS, CDR2 SASEGT. V shed 6 bases and J shed 1 base, with 9 bases lying between them. There are 13 residues in the CDR3.

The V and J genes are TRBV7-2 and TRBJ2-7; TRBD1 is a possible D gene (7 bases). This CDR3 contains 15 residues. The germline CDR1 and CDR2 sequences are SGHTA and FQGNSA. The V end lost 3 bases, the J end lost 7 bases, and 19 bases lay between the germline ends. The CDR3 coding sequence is TGTGCCAGCAGCTTCAGGGGGGCTACCCTGGAGGAGCAGTACTTC. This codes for CASSFRGATLEEQYF.

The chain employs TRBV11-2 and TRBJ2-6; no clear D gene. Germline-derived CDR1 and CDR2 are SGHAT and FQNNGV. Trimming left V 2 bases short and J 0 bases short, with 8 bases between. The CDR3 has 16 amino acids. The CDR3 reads CASSLWGNSGANVLTF. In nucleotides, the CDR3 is TGTGCCAGCAGCTTATGGGGAAACTCTGGGGCCAACGTCCTGACTTTC. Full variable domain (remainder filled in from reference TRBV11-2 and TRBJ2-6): EAGVAQSPRYKIIEKRQSVAFWCNPISGHATLYWYQQILGQGPKLLIQFQNNGVVDDSQLPKDRFSAERLKGVDSTLKIQPAKLEDSAVYLCASSLWGNSGANVLTFGAGSRLTVL.

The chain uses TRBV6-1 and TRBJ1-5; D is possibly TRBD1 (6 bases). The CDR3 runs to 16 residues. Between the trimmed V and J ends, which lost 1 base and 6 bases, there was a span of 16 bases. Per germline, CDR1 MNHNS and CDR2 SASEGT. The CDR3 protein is CASSEGKGDLGQPQHF. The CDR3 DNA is TGTGCCAGCAGTGAAGGGAAGGGGGATTTGGGTCAGCCCCAGCATTTT.

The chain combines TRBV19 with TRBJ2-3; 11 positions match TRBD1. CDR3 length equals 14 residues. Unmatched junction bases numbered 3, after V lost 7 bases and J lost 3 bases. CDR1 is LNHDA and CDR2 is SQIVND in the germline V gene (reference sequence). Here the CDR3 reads CASTRDRGTDTQYF. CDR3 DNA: TGTGCCAGTACCAGGGACAGGGGGACAGATACGCAGTATTTT.

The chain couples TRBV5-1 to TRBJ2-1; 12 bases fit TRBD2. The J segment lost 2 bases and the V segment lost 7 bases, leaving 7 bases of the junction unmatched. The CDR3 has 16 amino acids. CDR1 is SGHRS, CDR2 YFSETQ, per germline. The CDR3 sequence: CASRPLAGGTYNEQFF. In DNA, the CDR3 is TGCGCCAGCCGACCCCTAGCGGGAGGGACCTACAATGAGCAGTTCTTC.

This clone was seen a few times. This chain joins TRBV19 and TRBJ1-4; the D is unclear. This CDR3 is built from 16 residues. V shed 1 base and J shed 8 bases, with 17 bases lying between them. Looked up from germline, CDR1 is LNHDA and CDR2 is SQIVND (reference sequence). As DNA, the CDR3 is TGTGCCAGTAGTATAGCCCGGCAGTCGGGTGGGGAAAAACTGTTTTTT. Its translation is CASSIARQSGGEKLFF.

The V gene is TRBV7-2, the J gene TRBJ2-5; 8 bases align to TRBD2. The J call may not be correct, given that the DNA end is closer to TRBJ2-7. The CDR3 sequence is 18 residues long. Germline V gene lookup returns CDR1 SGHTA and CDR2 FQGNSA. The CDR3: CASSLAVGGRHTSYEQYF. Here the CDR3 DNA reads TGTGCCAGCAGCTTAGCCGTAGGCGGGAGGCACACCTCCTACGAGCAGTACTTC.

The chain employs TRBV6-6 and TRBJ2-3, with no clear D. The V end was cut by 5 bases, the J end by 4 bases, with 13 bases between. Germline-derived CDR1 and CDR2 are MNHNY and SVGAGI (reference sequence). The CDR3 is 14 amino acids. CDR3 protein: CASSTPMAADTQYF. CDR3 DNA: TGTGCCAGCAGTACCCCTATGGCAGCAGATACGCAGTATTTT.

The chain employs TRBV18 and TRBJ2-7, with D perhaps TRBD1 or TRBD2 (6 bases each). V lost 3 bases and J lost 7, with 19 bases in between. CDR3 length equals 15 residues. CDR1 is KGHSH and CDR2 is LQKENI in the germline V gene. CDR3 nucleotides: TGTGCCAGCTCACCCGGGACGGGCGAAGGGGGGGAGCAGTACTTC. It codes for CASSPGTGEGGEQYF. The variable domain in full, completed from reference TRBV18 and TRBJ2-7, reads NAGVMQNPRHLVRRRGQEARLRCSPMKGHSHVYWYRQLPEEGLKFMVYLQKENIIDESGMPKERFSAEFPKEGPSILRIQQVVRGDSAAYFCASSPGTGEGGEQYFGPGTRLTVT.

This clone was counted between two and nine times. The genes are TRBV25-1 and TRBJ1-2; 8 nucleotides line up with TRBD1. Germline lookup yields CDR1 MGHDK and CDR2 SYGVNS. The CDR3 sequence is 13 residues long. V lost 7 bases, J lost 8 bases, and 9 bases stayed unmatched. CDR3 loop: CASTPGQGAGYTF. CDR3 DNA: TGTGCCAGCACTCCCGGACAGGGAGCCGGCTACACCTTC.